The 7 T cell receptor beta chains given below trace back to one sample, sequenced in a study of blood T cell repertoires in COVID-19. Generated by immunoSEQ multiplex PCR, the TCRdb table keeps only in-frame clones and is missing some. The data contain roughly 330,000 clones, more than 75% of them singletons. The sample was PBMCs or T cells enriched from blood (not recorded which). The receptors originated from a woman aged 18-29 years who had recovered from COVID-19.

This chain links TRBV2 with TRBJ2-1; 9 bases are shared with TRBD2. V was clipped by 6 bases and J by 9 bases; unmatched bases: 12. The CDR3 loop spans 15 amino acids. From germline, CDR1 is SNHLY and CDR2 FYNNEI. CDR3 sequence: CASRTIAGVSSEQFF. CDR3 sequence (DNA): TGTGCCAGCAGAACGATAGCGGGGGTATCGAGTGAGCAGTTCTTC. Supplemented by reference TRBV2 and TRBJ2-1, the full variable domain reads EPEVTQTPSHQVTQMGQEVILRCVPISNHLYFYWYRQILGQKVEFLVSFYNNEISEKSEIFDDQFSVERPDGSNFTLKIRSTKLEDSAMYFCASRTIAGVSSEQFFGPGTRLTVL.

V gene TRBV11-2 combines with J gene TRBJ2-7; D unresolved. The germline V gene encodes CDR1 SGHAT and CDR2 FQNNGV. V was clipped by 1 base and J by 7 bases, with 11 bases between them. The CDR3 has 13 residues. The CDR3 loop is CASSLGTGEEQYF. The CDR3 nucleotides are TGTGCCAGCAGCTTAGGTACGGGTGAGGAGCAGTACTTC. Full variable domain (missing parts from reference TRBV11-2 and TRBJ2-7): EAGVAQSPRYKIIEKRQSVAFWCNPISGHATLYWYQQILGQGPKLLIQFQNNGVVDDSQLPKDRFSAERLKGVDSTLKIQPAKLEDSAVYLCASSLGTGEEQYFGPGTRLTVT.

The chain combines TRBV12-3 or TRBV12-4 with TRBJ2-7, with 7 bases that match TRBD1. J lost 3 bases, V lost 4 bases, and 3 bases had no gene match. This CDR3 comprises 13 residues. The CDR3, as DNA: TGTGCCAGCAGTTCTCGGGACAGCTACGAGCAGTACTTC. It yields the protein CASSSRDSYEQYF.

V is TRBV21-1 and J is TRBJ1-5; the table's D call, TRBD1, has no DNA check behind it. TRBV21-1 is tagged as a pseudogene. This CDR3 spans 14 amino acids. The CDR3 bases are TGTGCCAGCAGCCCCCGGGACAGAAATCAGCCCCAGCATTTT. Protein: CASSPRDRNQPQHF.

The chain combines TRBV3-1 (or the pseudogene TRBV3-2) with TRBJ1-2; D is unclear. Per germline, CDR1 LGHDT and CDR2 YNNKEL (reference sequence). CDR3 length: 13 amino acids. Trimming took off 3 bases at V and 7 bases at J, with 12 bases between the two ends. The CDR3 sequence: CASSQATHGGYTF. CDR3 DNA: TGTGCCAGCAGCCAGGCGACTCATGGTGGCTACACCTTC.

The CDR3: CASSPQGGWQFF. The CDR3 DNA follows: TGTGCCAGCAGTCCCCAGGGCGGATGGCAGTTCTTC. The chain combines TRBV2 with TRBJ2-1; weak D call: TRBD1 (5 bases). V dropped 5 bases and J dropped 12 bases, with 14 bases sitting between them. The CDR3 has 12 amino acids. From germline, CDR1 is SNHLY and CDR2 FYNNEI.

The chain has TRBV19 and TRBJ1-2; tentatively, D is TRBD1 (5 bases). This CDR3 spans 16 amino acids. Germline CDR1 LNHDA, CDR2 SQIVND (reference sequence). Trimming left V 5 bases short and J 2 bases short, with 18 bases between. In nucleotides, the CDR3 is TGTGCCAGTAGTTTCCCTGAAGGGGTTCCGAACTATGGCTACACCTTC. Translating gives CASSFPEGVPNYGYTF.